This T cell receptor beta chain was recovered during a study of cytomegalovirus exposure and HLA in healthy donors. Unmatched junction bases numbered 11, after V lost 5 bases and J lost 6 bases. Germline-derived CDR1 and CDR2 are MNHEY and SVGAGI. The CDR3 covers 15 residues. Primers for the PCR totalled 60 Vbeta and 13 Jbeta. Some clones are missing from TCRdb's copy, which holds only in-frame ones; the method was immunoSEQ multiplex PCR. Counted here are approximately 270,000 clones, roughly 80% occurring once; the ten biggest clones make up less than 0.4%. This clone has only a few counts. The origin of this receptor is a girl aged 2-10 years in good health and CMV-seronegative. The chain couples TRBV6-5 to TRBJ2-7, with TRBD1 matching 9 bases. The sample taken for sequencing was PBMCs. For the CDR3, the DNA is TGTGCCAGCAGTCTACCGGGACAGGGATACGGCGAGCAGTACTTC. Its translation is CASSLPGQGYGEQYF.